These 6 T cell receptor beta chains originate from one sample sequenced in a study of blood T cell repertoires in COVID-19. Clones were read by immunoSEQ multiplex PCR, and TCRdb kept only the in-frame ones, dropping some. This sample has 130,000 to 150,000 clones; around 85% occur once, and the top ten carry 6.5% to 9.5%. The sample comprised peripheral blood. The receptor set was obtained from a woman aged 55-69 years with COVID-19, enrolled during active disease.

This clone occurred once. The rearrangement uses TRBV5-6 and TRBJ1-3, with a possible D match to TRBD1 (6 bases). V gave up 4 bases and J gave up 0 bases, with 14 bases separating them. CDR1 is SGHDT, CDR2 YYEEEE, per germline. The CDR3 is 16 amino acids. This CDR3 reads CASSVQGKDSGNTIYF. The CDR3 DNA sequence: TGTGCCAGCAGCGTGCAGGGGAAGGACTCTGGAAACACCATATATTTT.

This rearrangement joins TRBV5-1 to TRBJ2-1; D perhaps matches TRBD2 (6 bases). The CDR3 loop spans 14 amino acids. CDR1 is SGHRS and CDR2 is YFSETQ in the germline V gene. Trimming removed 7 bases at V and 4 bases at J, with 15 bases between. In nucleotides, the CDR3 is TGCGCCAGCCGAACGGGGGTCACTTACAATGAGCAGTTCTTC. Encoded protein: CASRTGVTYNEQFF.

The chain employs TRBV10-3 and TRBJ1-3, with 8 bases that match TRBD1. This CDR3 region has 14 residues. J gave up 2 bases and V 4 bases, and 1 base lay outside the gene matches. The germline V gene has CDR1 ENHRY and CDR2 SYGVKD. The CDR3 sequence: CAISATGAGNTIYF. CDR3 nucleotides: TGTGCCATCAGTGCGACAGGGGCTGGAAACACCATATATTTT.

This clone turned up a few times. The J gene is TRBJ2-5, the V gene TRBV11-3; 16 nucleotides line up with TRBD2. This CDR3 has 17 amino acids. V lost 4 bases and J lost 5; bases outside the gene matches: 7. Germline V gene lookup returns CDR1 SGHNT and CDR2 YENEEA. The CDR3 sequence: CASSSGTSGGAVETQYF. The CDR3, as DNA: TGTGCCAGCAGCTCTGGGACTAGCGGGGGGGCCGTCGAGACCCAGTACTTC. Complete variable domain (other parts from reference TRBV11-3 and TRBJ2-5): EAGVVQSPRYKIIEKKQPVAFWCNPISGHNTLYWYLQNLGQGPELLIRYENEEAVDDSQLPKDRFSAERLKGVDSTLKIQPAELGDSAVYLCASSSGTSGGAVETQYFGPGTRLLVL.

This clone was counted a single time. V is TRBV5-1 and J is TRBJ2-3; 10 bases map to TRBD1. Trimming took 1 base from V and 5 from J; bases not matched to a gene: 7. Germline V gives CDR1 SGHRS, CDR2 YFSETQ. The CDR3 consists of 16 residues. CDR3 amino acids: CASSLPPTGGIDTQYF. For the CDR3, the DNA is TGCGCCAGCAGCTTGCCTCCGACAGGGGGCATAGATACGCAGTATTTT.

This clone showed up just once. The chain has TRBV2 and TRBJ2-3, with TRBD2 matching over 11 bases. The CDR3 is 19 amino acids. The J segment lost 0 bases and the V segment lost 4 bases, leaving 12 bases of the junction unmatched. Germline V gene lookup returns CDR1 SNHLY and CDR2 FYNNEI. CDR3 sequence reads: CASSVGLAGGQGSTDTQYF. Written as DNA, the CDR3 is TGTGCCAGCAGTGTAGGGCTAGCGGGGGGCCAAGGAAGCACAGATACGCAGTATTTT.